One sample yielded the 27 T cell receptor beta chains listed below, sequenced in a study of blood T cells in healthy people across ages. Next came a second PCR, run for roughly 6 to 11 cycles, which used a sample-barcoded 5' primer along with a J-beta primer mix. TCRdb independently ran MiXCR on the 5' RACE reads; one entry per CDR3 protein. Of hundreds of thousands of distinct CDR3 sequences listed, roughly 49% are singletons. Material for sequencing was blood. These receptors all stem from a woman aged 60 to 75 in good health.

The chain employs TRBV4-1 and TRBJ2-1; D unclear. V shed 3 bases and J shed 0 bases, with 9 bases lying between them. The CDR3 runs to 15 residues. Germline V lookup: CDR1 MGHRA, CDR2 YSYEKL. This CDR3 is CASSQALSSYNEQFF. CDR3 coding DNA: TGCGCCAGCAGCCAGGCTCTGAGCTCCTACAATGAGCAGTTCTTC.

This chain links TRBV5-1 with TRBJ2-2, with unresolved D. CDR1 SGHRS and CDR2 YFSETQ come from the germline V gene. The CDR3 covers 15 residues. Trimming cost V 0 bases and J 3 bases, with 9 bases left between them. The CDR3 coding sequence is TGCGCCAGCAGCTTGGGTGCCTCACACACCGGGGAGCTGTTTTTT. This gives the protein CASSLGASHTGELFF.

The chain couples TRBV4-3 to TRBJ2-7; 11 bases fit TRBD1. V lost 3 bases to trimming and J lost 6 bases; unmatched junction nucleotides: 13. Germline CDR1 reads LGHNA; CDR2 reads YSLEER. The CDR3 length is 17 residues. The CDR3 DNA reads TGCGCCAGCAGCCACATCGGGACAGGGGGTTTCGGGGCCGAGCAGTACTTC. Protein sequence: CASSHIGTGGFGAEQYF.

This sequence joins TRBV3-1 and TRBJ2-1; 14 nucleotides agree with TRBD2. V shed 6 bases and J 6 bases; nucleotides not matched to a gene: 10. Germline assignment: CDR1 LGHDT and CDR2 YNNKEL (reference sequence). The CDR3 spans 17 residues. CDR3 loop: CASSFPRLAGGPNEQFF. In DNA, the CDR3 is TGTGCCAGCAGTTTCCCCAGACTAGCGGGAGGGCCCAATGAGCAGTTCTTC.

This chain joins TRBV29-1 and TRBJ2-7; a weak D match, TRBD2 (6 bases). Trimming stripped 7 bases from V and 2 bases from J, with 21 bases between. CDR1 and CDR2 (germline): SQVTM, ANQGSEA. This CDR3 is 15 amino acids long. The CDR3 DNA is TGCAGCGCGAAAGGGAGGTTAGCTGAAACCTACGAGCAGTACTTC. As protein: CSAKGRLAETYEQYF.

The CDR3 is CASSPGQIDNEKLFF. CDR3 nucleotides: TGTGCCAGCAGCCCGGGACAGATAGATAATGAAAAACTGTTTTTT. This sequence joins TRBV7-9 and TRBJ1-4; 7 bases fit TRBD1. Trimming cost V 5 bases and J 4 bases; bases outside gene matches: 7. The CDR3 covers 15 residues. In germline, CDR1 is SEHNR, CDR2 FQNEAQ (reference sequence). Looking up the rest from reference TRBV7-9 and TRBJ1-4 gives the full variable domain: DTGVSQNPRHKITKRGQNVTFRCDPISEHNRLYWYRQTLGQGPEFLTYFQNEAQLEKSRLLSDRFSAERPKGSFSTLEIQRTEQGDSAMYLCASSPGQIDNEKLFFGSGTQLSVL.

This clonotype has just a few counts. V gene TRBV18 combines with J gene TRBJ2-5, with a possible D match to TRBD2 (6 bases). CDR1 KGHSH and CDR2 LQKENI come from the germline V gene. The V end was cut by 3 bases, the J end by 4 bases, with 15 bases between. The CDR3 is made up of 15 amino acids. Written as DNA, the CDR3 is TGTGCCAGCTCACCTACGGGGGTGAAGGGAGAGACCCAGTACTTC. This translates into CASSPTGVKGETQYF.

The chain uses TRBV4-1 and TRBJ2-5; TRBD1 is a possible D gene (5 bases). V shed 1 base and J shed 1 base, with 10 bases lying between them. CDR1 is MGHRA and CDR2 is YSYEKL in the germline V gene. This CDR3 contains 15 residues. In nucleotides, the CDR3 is TGCGCCAGCAGCCAAGGGATTGGGGCCCAAGAGACCCAGTACTTC. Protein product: CASSQGIGAQETQYF.

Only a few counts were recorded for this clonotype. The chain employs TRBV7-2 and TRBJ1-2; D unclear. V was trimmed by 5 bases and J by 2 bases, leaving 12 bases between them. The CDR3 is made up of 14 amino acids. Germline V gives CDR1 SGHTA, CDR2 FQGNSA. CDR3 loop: CASSPTVFNYGYTF. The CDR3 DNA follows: TGTGCCAGCAGCCCTACAGTGTTCAACTATGGCTACACCTTC.

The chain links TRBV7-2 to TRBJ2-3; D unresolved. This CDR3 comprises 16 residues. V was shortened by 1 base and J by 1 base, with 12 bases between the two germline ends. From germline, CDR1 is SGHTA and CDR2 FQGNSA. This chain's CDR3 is CASSLGVLAGTDTQYF. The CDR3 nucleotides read TGTGCCAGCAGCTTAGGTGTTCTCGCCGGCACAGATACGCAGTATTTT.

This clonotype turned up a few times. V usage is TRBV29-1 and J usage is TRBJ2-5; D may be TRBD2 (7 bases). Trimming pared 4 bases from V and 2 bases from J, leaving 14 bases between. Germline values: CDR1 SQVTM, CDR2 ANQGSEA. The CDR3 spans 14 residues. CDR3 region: CSVALGGVQETQYF. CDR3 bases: TGCAGCGTTGCTTTAGGGGGGGTGCAAGAGACCCAGTACTTC.

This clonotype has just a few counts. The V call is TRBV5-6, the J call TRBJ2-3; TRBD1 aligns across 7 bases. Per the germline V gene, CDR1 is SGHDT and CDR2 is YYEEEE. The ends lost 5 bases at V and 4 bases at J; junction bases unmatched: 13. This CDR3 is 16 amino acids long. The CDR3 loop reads CASSHDRKGAADTQYF. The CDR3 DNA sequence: TGTGCCAGCAGTCACGACCGGAAGGGGGCCGCAGATACGCAGTATTTT.

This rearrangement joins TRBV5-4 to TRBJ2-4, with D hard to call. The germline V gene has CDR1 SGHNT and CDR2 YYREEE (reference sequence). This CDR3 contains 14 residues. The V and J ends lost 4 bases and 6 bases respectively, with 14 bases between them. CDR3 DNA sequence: TGTGCCAGCAGCCCCAATGGGGTTCTAAACATTCAGTACTTC. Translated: CASSPNGVLNIQYF.

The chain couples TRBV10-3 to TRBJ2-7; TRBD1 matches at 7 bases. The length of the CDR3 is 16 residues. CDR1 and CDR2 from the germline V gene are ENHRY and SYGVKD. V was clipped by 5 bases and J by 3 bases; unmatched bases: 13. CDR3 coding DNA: TGTGCCATCAGTTTTGGGACAGCCTCAGAGTACTACGAGCAGTACTTC. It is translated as CAISFGTASEYYEQYF.

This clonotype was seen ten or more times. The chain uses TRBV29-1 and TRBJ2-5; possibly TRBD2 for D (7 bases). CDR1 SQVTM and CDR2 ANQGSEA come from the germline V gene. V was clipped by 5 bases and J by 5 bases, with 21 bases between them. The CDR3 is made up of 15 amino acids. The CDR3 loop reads CSVKTGRALLETQYF. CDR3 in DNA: TGCAGCGTTAAAACAGGGAGGGCGTTATTGGAGACCCAGTACTTC.

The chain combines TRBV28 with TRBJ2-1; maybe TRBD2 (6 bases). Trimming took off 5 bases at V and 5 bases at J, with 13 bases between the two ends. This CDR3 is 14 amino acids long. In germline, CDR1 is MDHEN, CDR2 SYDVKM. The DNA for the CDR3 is TGTGCCAGCAGTCCCCCGTCGGGAGACAATGAGCAGTTCTTC. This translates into CASSPPSGDNEQFF.

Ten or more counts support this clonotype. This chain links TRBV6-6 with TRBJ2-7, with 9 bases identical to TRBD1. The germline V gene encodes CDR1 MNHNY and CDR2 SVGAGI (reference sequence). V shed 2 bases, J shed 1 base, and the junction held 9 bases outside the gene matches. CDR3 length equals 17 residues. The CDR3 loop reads CASSYSWDRVKSYEQYF. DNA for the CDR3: TGTGCCAGCAGTTACAGCTGGGACAGGGTGAAGTCCTACGAGCAGTACTTC.

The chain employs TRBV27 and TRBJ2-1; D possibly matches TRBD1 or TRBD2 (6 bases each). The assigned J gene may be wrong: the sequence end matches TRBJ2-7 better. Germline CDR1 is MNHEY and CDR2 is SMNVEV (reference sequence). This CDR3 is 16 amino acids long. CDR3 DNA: TGTGCCAGCAGTCGAGGAGGGGGGACCGCCTACAATGAGCAGTACTTC. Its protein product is CASSRGGGTAYNEQYF.

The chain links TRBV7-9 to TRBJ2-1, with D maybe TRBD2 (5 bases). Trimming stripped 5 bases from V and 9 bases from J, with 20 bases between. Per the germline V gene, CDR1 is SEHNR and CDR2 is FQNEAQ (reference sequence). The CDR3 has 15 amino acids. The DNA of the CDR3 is TGTGCCAGCAGCCAGGCTCGCGCTAGCTCCACTGAGCAGTTCTTC. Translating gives CASSQARASSTEQFF.

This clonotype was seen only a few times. The CDR3 region has the DNA TGCAGCGTTGTTGGGAGTACCCCCTACGAGCAGTACTTC. This sequence encodes CSVVGSTPYEQYF. The chain uses TRBV29-1 and TRBJ2-5, with D maybe TRBD2 (5 bases). The J call may be mistaken, given a closer DNA end match to TRBJ2-7. The CDR3 covers 13 residues. In germline, CDR1 is SQVTM, CDR2 ANQGSEA.

Here the CDR3 reads CASSLSGVGDEKLFF. The CDR3 DNA reads TGTGCCAGCAGCTTGTCAGGGGTGGGGGATGAAAAACTGTTTTTT. V is TRBV5-6 and J is TRBJ1-4, with D possibly matching TRBD1 (6 bases). V was clipped by 1 base and J by 6 bases, with 13 bases between them. The CDR3 has 15 amino acids. Germline lookup yields CDR1 SGHDT and CDR2 YYEEEE. Variable domain in full (rest from reference TRBV5-6 and TRBJ1-4): DAGVTQSPTHLIKTRGQQVTLRCSPKSGHDTVSWYQQALGQGPQFIFQYYEEEERQRGNFPDRFSGHQFPNYSSELNVNALLLGDSALYLCASSLSGVGDEKLFFGSGTQLSVL.

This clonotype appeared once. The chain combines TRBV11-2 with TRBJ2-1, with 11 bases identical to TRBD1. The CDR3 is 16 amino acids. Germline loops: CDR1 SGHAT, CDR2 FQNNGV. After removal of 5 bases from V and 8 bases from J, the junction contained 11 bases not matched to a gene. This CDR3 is CASSARTGGYRDEQFF. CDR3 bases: TGTGCCAGCAGCGCGCGGACAGGGGGCTATCGGGATGAGCAGTTCTTC.

The CDR3 DNA sequence: TGCGCCAGCAGCCAAGGCTCAGTCCGCACAGATACGCAGTATTTT. It encodes CASSQGSVRTDTQYF. The chain uses TRBV4-3 and TRBJ2-3; no definite D call. V lost 1 base and J lost 1, with 9 bases in between. The germline CDR1 and CDR2 sequences are LGHNA and YSLEER. This CDR3 is built from 15 residues.

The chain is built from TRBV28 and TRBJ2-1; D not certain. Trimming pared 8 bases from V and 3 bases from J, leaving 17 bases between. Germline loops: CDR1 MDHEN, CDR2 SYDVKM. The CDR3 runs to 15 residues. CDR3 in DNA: TGTGCCAGCCGAGACCCCGTAGGGTTCTACAATGAGCAGTTCTTC. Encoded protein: CASRDPVGFYNEQFF.

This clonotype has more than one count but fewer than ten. CDR3 loop: CSVSPDRVETQYF. CDR3 nucleotides: TGCAGCGTTAGCCCCGACAGGGTTGAGACCCAGTACTTC. V usage is TRBV29-1 and J usage is TRBJ2-5; 7 bases are a match to TRBD1. V lost 5 bases, J lost 5 bases, and 8 bases stayed unmatched. This CDR3 contains 13 residues. CDR1 and CDR2 (germline): SQVTM, ANQGSEA. Full variable domain (rest looked up from reference TRBV29-1 and TRBJ2-5): SAVISQKPSRDICQRGTSLTIQCQVDSQVTMMFWYRQQPGQSLTLIATANQGSEATYESGFVIDKFPISRPNLTFSTLTVSNMSPEDSSIYLCSVSPDRVETQYFGPGTRLLVL.

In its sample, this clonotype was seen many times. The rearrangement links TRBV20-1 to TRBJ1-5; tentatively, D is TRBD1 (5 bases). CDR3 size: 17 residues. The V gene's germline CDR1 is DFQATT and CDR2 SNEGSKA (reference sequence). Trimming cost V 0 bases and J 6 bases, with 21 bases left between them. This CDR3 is CSARDRKGLSSGQPQHF. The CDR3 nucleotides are TGCAGTGCTAGAGATCGGAAGGGGCTTTCGTCAGGTCAGCCCCAGCATTTT.

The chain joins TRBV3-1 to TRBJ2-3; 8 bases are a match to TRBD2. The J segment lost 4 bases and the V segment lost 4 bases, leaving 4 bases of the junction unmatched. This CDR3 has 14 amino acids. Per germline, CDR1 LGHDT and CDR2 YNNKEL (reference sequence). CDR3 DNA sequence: TGTGCCAGCAGCCCTAGCGGGCCCCCAGATACGCAGTATTTT. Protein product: CASSPSGPPDTQYF.